This record looks at one T cell receptor (beta chain) sequence and its context. The CDR3 runs to 15 residues. V was trimmed by 7 bases and J by 0 bases, leaving 15 bases between them. From germline, CDR1 is SNHLY and CDR2 FYNNEI. Produced via immunoSEQ multiplex PCR; TCRdb's table is partial and in-frame only. The repertoire holds approximately 200,000 clones, with around 95% as singletons. The source of the sample is a study of blood T cell repertoires in COVID-19. This rearrangement joins TRBV2 to TRBJ1-2; D ambiguous. This receptor was identified in a man between 25 and 39 years old with COVID-19, enrolled during active disease. Sequencing was done on a sample of peripheral blood. The CDR3 DNA sequence: TGTGCCAGCATGCCCTTCCTAACTTCTAACTATGGCTACACCTTC. Its translation: CASMPFLTSNYGYTF. The complete variable domain, with remaining parts taken from reference TRBV2 and TRBJ1-2, reads EPEVTQTPSHQVTQMGQEVILRCVPISNHLYFYWYRQILGQKVEFLVSFYNNEISEKSEIFDDQFSVERPDGSNFTLKIRSTKLEDSAMYFCASMPFLTSNYGYTFGSGTRLTVV.